This TCR beta chain was captured in a study of blood T cell repertoires in COVID-19. Study-level background: The cDNA or gDNA used as material had been derived from T cells, B-cell-depleted T cells, or PBMCs.

TCRdb keeps only in-frame clones here, not all; method: immunoSEQ multiplex PCR. The sample yields some 230,000 clones, around 81% seen once. V gave up 6 bases and J gave up 4 bases; unmatched junction bases: 2. The CDR3 spans 13 residues. Germline loops: CDR1 MGHDK, CDR2 SYGVNS. Sequenced input: peripheral blood. The J gene is TRBJ1-1, the V gene TRBV25-1; TRBD1 agrees at 10 bases. The sequence derives from an older woman with acute or convalescent COVID-19. CDR3 DNA sequence: TGTGCCAGCAGCTGGACAGGGGGCACTGAAGCTTTCTTT. It encodes CASSWTGGTEAFF.